The clone carrying this T cell receptor (beta chain) appeared a few times. TCRdb recomputed clones from the PCR reads via MiXCR. In the table there are under 25,000 clones, roughly 29% of which are singletons. No patient had received any treatment before thyroid surgery. These data belong to a study of metastatic and nonmetastatic thyroid tumors. Deletions cut 1 base from V and 5 bases from J, with 5 bases between. This CDR3 has 12 amino acids. Germline CDR1 reads SEHNR; CDR2 reads FQNEAQ (reference sequence). Sequenced input: blood. The TCR comes from a female donor with papillary thyroid cancer or a benign thyroid nodule (not recorded which). Some clones in this sample may be carry-over from other donors' samples. This chain links TRBV7-9 with TRBJ1-2; no reliable D call. CDR3 coding DNA: TGTGCCAGCAGCTTAGGGGATTATGGCTACACCTTC. This translates into CASSLGDYGYTF. Based on the CDR3 plus reference TRBV7-9 and TRBJ1-2, the full variable domain is DTGVSQNPRHKITKRGQNVTFRCDPISEHNRLYWYRQTLGQGPEFLTYFQNEAQLEKSRLLSDRFSAERPKGSFSTLEIQRTEQGDSAMYLCASSLGDYGYTFGSGTRLTVV.